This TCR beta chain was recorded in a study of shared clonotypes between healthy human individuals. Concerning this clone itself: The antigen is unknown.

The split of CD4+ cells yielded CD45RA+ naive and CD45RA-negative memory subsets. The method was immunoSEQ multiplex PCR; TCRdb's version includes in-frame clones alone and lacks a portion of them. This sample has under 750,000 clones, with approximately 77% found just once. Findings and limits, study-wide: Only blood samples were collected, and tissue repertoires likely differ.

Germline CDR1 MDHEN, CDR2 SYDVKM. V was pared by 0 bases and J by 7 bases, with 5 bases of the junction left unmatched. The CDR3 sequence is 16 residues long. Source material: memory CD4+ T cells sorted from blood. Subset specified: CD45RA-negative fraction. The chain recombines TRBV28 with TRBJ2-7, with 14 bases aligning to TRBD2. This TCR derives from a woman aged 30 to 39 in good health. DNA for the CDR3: TGTGCCAGCAGTTTATGGGGACTAGCGGGAGTAAGGGAGCAGTACTTC. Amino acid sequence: CASSLWGLAGVREQYF.